This TCR beta chain appears in the sequencing data of a study of cytomegalovirus exposure and HLA in healthy donors. Use of 60 Vbeta and 13 Jbeta primers characterized the PCR. Data came from immunoSEQ multiplex PCR; TCRdb stores just in-frame clones and leaves some out. In all, the sample yields more than 100,000 clones. The TCR comes from a woman in her thirties or forties in good health and CMV-seronegative. The sequenced sample was PBMCs.

The CDR3 is CASSLEGPNTEAFF. The CDR3 region has the DNA TGTGCCAGCAGCTTAGAGGGGCCGAACACTGAAGCTTTCTTT. The chain combines TRBV7-2 with TRBJ1-1; tentatively, D is TRBD1 (5 bases). The CDR3 sequence is 14 residues long. The germline V gene has CDR1 SGHTA and CDR2 FQGNSA. Between the trimmed V and J ends, which lost 1 base and 1 base, there was a span of 7 bases.